Following are 7 T cell receptor beta chains from one sample sequenced in a study of breast tumors, draining lymph nodes, adjacent tissues. Each CDR3 protein is one row after TCRdb ran MiXCR on the multiplex PCR reads. The table records about 180,000 distinct CDR3 sequences, roughly a third of them present only once. Samples came from axillary lymph nodes draining the breast cancer. The sample comprised axillary lymph node tissue. These TCRs come from a female donor with breast cancer. Some clones in this sample may be carry-over from other donors' samples.

This clonotype showed up many times. The rearrangement uses TRBV19 and TRBJ1-6, with D unclear. The CDR3 length is 16 residues. CDR1 is LNHDA, CDR2 SQIVND, per germline (reference sequence). Trimming took off 5 bases at V and 0 bases at J, with 11 bases between the two ends. This CDR3 reads CASSPLLSSYNSPLHF. DNA for the CDR3: TGTGCCAGTAGTCCACTATTAAGCTCCTATAATTCACCCCTCCACTTT.

This CDR3 is CASSLDFPALPGETQYF. CDR3 nucleotides: TGTGCCAGCAGCTTAGATTTCCCGGCGCTCCCGGGGGAGACCCAGTACTTC. V is TRBV11-2 and J is TRBJ2-5, with D tentatively TRBD2 (5 bases). The germline V gene encodes CDR1 SGHAT and CDR2 FQNNGV. The CDR3 runs 17 residues. Trimming left V 0 bases short and J 5 bases short, with 19 bases between.

The V and J genes are TRBV3-1 and TRBJ2-7; 7 nucleotides match TRBD2. The trim removed 4 bases at V and 2 bases at J, leaving 8 bases unmatched. In germline, CDR1 is LGHDT, CDR2 YNNKEL (reference sequence). This CDR3 has 15 residues. The CDR3 sequence: CASSLGLGQTYEQYF. The DNA for the CDR3 is TGTGCCAGCAGCCTTGGACTAGGACAAACCTACGAGCAGTACTTC.

This clonotype was counted ten times or more. V is TRBV7-2 and J is TRBJ2-2; 8 nucleotides match TRBD1. This CDR3 has 15 residues. Germline CDR1 SGHTA, CDR2 FQGNSA. With V trimmed by 5 bases and J by 3 bases, 5 bases remained unmatched. The CDR3 spells CASSLDRDDTGELFF. The DNA for the CDR3 is TGTGCCAGCAGCCTGGACAGGGACGACACCGGGGAGCTGTTTTTT.

The rearrangement joins TRBV20-1 to TRBJ2-5; D is ambiguous. Germline loops: CDR1 DFQATT, CDR2 SNEGSKA (reference sequence). The CDR3 spans 17 residues. V lost 6 bases and J 2 bases, leaving 25 bases between the germline ends. This chain's CDR3 is CSATLWLGGTRQETQYF. CDR3 in DNA: TGCAGTGCCACCCTTTGGTTGGGCGGAACGAGGCAAGAGACCCAGTACTTC.

A remark on this clonotype: A read error is possible here, since a much larger clone lies one base away. This chain connects TRBV12-3 or TRBV12-4 to TRBJ2-1; 9 positions agree with TRBD2. J gave up 4 bases and V 3 bases, and 4 bases lay outside the gene matches. The CDR3 runs 15 residues. For the CDR3, the DNA is TGTGCCAGCAGTTTCGCTAGCGGGATGTACAATGAGCAGTTCTTC. It translates to CASSFASGMYNEQFF.

Details on this clonotype: A much larger clone lies a single base off, so this may be a read error. This rearrangement joins TRBV20-1 to TRBJ1-5; no clear D gene. The CDR3 is made up of 12 amino acids. The germline gives CDR1 DFQATT, CDR2 SNEGSKA (reference sequence). The CDR3 spells CSARFGNQPPHF. The CDR3 DNA follows: TGCAGTGCTAGGTTTGGCAATCAGCCCCCGCATTTT.